This T cell receptor beta chain is from a study of PD-1 and CTLA-4 blockade in melanoma. Trimming removed 8 bases at V and 7 bases at J, with 8 bases between. CDR3 length: 10 amino acids. The germline gives CDR1 ENHRY, CDR2 SYGVKD. TCRdb's copy holds only in-frame clones and misses some; the assay was immunoSEQ multiplex PCR. This sample has tens of thousands of clones, with around 90% found just once. The source of this sequence is a human donor with melanoma. The chain uses TRBV10-3 and TRBJ1-1; unclear D gene. Sequenced material: CD8+ T cells from peripheral blood, taken from a patient given anti-PD-1 treatment. CDR3 bases: TGTGCCATCGGGCAAGATGAAGCTTTCTTT. Amino acid sequence: CAIGQDEAFF.